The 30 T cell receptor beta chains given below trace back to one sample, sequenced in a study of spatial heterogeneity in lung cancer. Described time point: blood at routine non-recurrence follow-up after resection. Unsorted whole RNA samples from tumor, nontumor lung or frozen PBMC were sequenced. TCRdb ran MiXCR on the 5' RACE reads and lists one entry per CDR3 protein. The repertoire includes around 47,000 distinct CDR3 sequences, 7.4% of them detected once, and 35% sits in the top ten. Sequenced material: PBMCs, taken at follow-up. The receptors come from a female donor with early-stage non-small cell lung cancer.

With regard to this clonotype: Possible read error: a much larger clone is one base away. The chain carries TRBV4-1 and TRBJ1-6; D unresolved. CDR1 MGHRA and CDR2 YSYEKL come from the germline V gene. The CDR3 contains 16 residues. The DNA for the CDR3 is TGCGCCAGCAGCCAAGGTAACGGGCAGCCAGAGGTGTCCCTCCGCTTT. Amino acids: CASSQGNGQPEVSLRF.

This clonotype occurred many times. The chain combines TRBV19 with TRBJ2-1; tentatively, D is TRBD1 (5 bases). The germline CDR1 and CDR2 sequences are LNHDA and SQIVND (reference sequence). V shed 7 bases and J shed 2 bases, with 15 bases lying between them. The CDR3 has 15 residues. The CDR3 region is CASIARGRTYNEQFF. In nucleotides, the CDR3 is TGTGCCAGTATTGCAAGGGGCCGAACCTACAATGAGCAGTTCTTC.

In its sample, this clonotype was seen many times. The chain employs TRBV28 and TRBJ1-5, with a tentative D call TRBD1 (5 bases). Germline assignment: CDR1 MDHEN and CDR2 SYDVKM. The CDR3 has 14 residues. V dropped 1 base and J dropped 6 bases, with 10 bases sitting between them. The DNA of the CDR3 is TGTGCCAGCAGTTTATCCAGGGATGTTCAGCCCCAGCATTTT. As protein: CASSLSRDVQPQHF. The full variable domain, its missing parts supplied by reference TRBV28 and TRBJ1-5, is DVKVTQSSRYLVKRTGEKVFLECVQDMDHENMFWYRQDPGLGLRLIYFSYDVKMKEKGDIPEGYSVSREKKERFSLILESASTNQTSMYLCASSLSRDVQPQHFGDGTRLSIL.

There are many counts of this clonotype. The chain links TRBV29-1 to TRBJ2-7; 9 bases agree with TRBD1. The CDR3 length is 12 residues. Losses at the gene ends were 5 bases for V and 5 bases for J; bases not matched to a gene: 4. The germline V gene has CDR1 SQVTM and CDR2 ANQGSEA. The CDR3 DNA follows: TGCAGCGTTACCCGGGACAGGGACGAGCAGTACTTC. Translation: CSVTRDRDEQYF.

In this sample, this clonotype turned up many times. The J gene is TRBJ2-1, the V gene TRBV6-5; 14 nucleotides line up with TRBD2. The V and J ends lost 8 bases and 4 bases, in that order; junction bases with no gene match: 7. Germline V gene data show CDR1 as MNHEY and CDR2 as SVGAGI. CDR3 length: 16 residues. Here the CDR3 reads CASLGTSGGKYNEQFF. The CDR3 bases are TGTGCCAGCCTAGGGACTAGCGGGGGCAAATACAATGAGCAGTTCTTC.

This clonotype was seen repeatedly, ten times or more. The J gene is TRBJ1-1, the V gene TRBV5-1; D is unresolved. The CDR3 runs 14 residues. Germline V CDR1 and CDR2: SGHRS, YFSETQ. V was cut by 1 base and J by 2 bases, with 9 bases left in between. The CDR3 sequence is CASSLFRGNTEAFF. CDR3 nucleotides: TGCGCCAGCAGCTTGTTTCGGGGTAACACTGAAGCTTTCTTT.

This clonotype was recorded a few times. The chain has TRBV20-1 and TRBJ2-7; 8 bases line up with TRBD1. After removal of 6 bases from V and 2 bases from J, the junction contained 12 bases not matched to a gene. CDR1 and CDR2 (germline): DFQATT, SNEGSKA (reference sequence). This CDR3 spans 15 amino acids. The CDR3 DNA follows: TGCAGTGCAAACCAAGGACAGGGAGTGCCCTACGAGCAGTACTTC. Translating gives CSANQGQGVPYEQYF.

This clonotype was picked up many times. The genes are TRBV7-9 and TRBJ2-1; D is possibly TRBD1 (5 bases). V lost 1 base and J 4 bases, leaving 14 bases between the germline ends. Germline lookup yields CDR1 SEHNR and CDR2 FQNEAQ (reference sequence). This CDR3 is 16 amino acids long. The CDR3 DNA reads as TGTGCCAGCAGCTTAGACCCAGGGCGGTGGTACAATGAGCAGTTCTTC. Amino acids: CASSLDPGRWYNEQFF.

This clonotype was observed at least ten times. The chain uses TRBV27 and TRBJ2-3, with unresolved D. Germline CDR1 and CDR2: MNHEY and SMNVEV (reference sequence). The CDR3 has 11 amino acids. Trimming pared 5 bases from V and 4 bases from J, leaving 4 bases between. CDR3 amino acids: CASSRADTQYF. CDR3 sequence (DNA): TGTGCCAGCAGTCGCGCAGATACGCAGTATTTT.

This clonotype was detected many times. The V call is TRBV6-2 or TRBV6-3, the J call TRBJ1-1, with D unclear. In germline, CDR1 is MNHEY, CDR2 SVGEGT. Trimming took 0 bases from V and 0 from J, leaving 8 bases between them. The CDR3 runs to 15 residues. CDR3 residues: CASSYSRFMNTEAFF. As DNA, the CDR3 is TGTGCCAGCAGTTACTCGCGATTCATGAACACTGAAGCTTTCTTT.

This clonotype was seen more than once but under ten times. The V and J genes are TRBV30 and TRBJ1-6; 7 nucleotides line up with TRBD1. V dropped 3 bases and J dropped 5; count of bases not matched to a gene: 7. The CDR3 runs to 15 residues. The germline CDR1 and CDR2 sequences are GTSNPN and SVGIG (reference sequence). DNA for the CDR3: TGTGCCTGGAGACCTATCGACAGGGATAATTCACCCCTCCACTTT. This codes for CAWRPIDRDNSPLHF.

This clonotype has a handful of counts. CDR3 protein: CASSEWEGKEQYF. The CDR3 DNA is TGTGCCAGCAGTGAATGGGAAGGGAAGGAGCAGTACTTC. The V gene is TRBV25-1, the J gene TRBJ2-7; no clear D gene. CDR1 and CDR2 from the germline V gene are MGHDK and SYGVNS. V was shortened by 1 base and J by 7 bases, with 11 bases between the two germline ends. This CDR3 spans 13 amino acids.

The CDR3: CASSSDREMGQETQYF. The CDR3 DNA follows: TGTGCCAGCAGCTCTGACCGGGAGATGGGCCAAGAGACCCAGTACTTC. This chain uses TRBV28 with TRBJ2-5, with D possibly matching TRBD2 (6 bases). The germline V and J ends were trimmed by 6 bases and 1 base, with 18 bases remaining between them. Germline loops: CDR1 MDHEN, CDR2 SYDVKM. The CDR3 consists of 16 residues.

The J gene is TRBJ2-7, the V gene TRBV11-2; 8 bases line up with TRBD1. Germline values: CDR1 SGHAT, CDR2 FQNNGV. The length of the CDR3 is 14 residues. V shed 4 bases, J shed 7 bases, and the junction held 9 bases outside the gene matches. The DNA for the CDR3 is TGTGCCAGCAGCTCCCAGGGGGCCTCGGGAGAGCAGTACTTC. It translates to CASSSQGASGEQYF. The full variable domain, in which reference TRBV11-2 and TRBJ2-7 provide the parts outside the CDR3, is EAGVAQSPRYKIIEKRQSVAFWCNPISGHATLYWYQQILGQGPKLLIQFQNNGVVDDSQLPKDRFSAERLKGVDSTLKIQPAKLEDSAVYLCASSSQGASGEQYFGPGTRLTVT.

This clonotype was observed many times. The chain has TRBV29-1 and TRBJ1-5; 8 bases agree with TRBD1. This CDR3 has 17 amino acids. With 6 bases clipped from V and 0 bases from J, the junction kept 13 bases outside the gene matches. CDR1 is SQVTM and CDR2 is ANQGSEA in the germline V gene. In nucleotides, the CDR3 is TGCAGCGTCTATGACGAACCGGACAGGGTTAGCAATCAGCCCCAGCATTTT. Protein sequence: CSVYDEPDRVSNQPQHF.

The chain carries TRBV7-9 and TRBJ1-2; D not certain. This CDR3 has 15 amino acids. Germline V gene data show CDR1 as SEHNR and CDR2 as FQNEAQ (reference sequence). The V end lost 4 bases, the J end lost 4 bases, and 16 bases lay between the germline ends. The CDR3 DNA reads TGTGCCAGCAGCTCCCTCCTCAGCGATCTCTATGGCTACACCTTC. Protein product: CASSSLLSDLYGYTF.

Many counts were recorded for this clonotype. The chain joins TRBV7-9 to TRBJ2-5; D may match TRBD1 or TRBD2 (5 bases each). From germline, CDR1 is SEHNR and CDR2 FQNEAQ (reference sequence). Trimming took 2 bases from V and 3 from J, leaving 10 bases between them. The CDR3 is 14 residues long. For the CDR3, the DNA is TGTGCCAGCAGCTTAATGCAGGGAGAAGAGACCCAGTACTTC. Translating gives CASSLMQGEETQYF. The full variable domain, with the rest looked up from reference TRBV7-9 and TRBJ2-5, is DTGVSQNPRHKITKRGQNVTFRCDPISEHNRLYWYRQTLGQGPEFLTYFQNEAQLEKSRLLSDRFSAERPKGSFSTLEIQRTEQGDSAMYLCASSLMQGEETQYFGPGTRLLVL.

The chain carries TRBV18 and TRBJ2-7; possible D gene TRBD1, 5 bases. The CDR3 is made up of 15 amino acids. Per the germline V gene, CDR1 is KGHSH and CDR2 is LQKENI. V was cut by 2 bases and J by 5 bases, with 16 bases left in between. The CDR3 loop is CASSPRAAGADEQYF. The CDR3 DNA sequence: TGTGCCAGCTCACCAAGGGCCGCTGGGGCCGACGAGCAGTACTTC.

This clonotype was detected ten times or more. For the CDR3, the DNA is TGTGCCACCACGAGGGGCACAGATACGCAGTATTTT. Protein product: CATTRGTDTQYF. V gene TRBV12-3 or TRBV12-4 combines with J gene TRBJ2-3; tentative D call: TRBD2 (5 bases). Between the trimmed V and J ends, which lost 10 bases and 1 base, there was a span of 9 bases. The CDR3 totals 12 residues.

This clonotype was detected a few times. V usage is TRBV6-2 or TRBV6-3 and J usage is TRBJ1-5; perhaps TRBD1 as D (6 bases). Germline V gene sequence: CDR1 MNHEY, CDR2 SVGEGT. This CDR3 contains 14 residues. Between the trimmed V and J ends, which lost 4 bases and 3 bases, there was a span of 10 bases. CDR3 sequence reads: CASSSTGSNQPQHF. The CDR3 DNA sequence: TGTGCCAGCAGTTCTACAGGGTCCAATCAGCCCCAGCATTTT.

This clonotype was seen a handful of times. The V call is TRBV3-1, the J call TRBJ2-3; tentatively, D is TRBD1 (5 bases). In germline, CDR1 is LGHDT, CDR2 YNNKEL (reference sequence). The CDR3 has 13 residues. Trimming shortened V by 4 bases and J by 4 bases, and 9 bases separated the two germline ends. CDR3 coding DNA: TGTGCCAGCAGCCTCCAACAGGCAGATACGCAGTATTTT. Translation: CASSLQQADTQYF.

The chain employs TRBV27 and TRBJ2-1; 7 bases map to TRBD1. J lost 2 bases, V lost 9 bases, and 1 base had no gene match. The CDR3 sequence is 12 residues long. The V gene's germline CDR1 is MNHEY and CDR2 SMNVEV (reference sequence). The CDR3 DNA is TGTGCCAGTGGACAGGCCTACAATGAGCAGTTCTTC. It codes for CASGQAYNEQFF.

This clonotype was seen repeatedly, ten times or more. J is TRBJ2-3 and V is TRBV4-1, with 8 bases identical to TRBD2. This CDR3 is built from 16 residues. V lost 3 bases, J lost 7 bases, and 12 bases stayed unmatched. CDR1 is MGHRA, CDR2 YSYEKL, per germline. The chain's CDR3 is CASSQDLAGGQNTQYF. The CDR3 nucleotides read TGCGCCAGCAGCCAGGACCTCGCGGGGGGCCAAAATACGCAGTATTTT.

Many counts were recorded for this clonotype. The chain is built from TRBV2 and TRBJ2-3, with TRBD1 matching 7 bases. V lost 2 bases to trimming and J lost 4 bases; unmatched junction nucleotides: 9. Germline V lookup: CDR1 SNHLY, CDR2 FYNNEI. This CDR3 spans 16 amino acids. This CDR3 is CASSEIPTGSADTQYF. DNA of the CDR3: TGTGCCAGCAGTGAAATCCCGACAGGGTCTGCAGATACGCAGTATTTT. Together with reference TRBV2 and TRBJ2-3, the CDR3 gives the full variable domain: EPEVTQTPSHQVTQMGQEVILRCVPISNHLYFYWYRQILGQKVEFLVSFYNNEISEKSEIFDDQFSVERPDGSNFTLKIRSTKLEDSAMYFCASSEIPTGSADTQYFGPGTRLTVL.

CDR3 residues: CSARIVESGNTIYF. DNA of the CDR3: TGCAGTGCTAGAATAGTGGAATCTGGAAACACCATATATTTT. The chain links TRBV20-1 to TRBJ1-3, with no clear D. The germline V gene encodes CDR1 DFQATT and CDR2 SNEGSKA (reference sequence). V lost 2 bases to trimming and J lost 1 base, with 9 bases between them. The CDR3 spans 14 residues.

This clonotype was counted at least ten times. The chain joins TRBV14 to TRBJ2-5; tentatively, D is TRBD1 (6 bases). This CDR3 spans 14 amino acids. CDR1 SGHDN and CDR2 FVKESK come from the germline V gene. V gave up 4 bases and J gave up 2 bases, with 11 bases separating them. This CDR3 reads CASSPGGQQETQYF. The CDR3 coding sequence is TGTGCCAGCAGCCCAGGTGGACAGCAAGAGACCCAGTACTTC.

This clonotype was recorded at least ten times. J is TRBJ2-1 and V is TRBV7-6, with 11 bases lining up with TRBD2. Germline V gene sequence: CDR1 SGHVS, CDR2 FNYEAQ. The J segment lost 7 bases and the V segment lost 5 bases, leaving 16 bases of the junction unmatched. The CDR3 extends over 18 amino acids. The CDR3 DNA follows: TGTGCCAGCAGCCTGAACATGGTTAGCGGGGGGGCCGCTAATGAGCAGTTCTTC. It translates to CASSLNMVSGGAANEQFF.

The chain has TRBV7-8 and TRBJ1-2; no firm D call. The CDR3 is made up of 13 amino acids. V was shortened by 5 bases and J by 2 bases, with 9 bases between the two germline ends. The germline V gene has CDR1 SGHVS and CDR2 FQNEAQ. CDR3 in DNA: TGTGCCAGCAGCCGGCAGATGAACTATGGCTACACCTTC. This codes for CASSRQMNYGYTF.

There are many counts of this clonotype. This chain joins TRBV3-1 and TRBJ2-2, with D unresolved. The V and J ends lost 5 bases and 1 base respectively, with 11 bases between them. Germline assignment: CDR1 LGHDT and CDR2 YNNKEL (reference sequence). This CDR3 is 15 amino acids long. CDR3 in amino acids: CASSSRKENTGELFF. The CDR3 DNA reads TGTGCCAGCAGCAGCAGGAAAGAGAACACCGGGGAGCTGTTTTTT.

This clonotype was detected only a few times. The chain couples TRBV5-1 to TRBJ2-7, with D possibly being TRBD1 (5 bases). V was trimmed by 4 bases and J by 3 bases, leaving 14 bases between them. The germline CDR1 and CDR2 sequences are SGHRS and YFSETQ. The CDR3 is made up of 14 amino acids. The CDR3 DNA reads TGCGCCAGCAGCGCGGCGCAAAGGGGCTACGAGCAGTACTTC. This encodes CASSAAQRGYEQYF.